This T cell receptor beta chain was sequenced for a study of blood T cell repertoires in COVID-19. Study details: Collection of acute and convalescent COVID-19 samples took place in the United States, Italy and Spain. From T cells, B-cell-depleted T cells, or PBMCs came the material, which was cDNA or gDNA.

CDR1 and CDR2 (germline): SGHNT, YENEEA. This CDR3 has 15 residues. V lost 2 bases and J lost 0, with 10 bases in between. Authors' processing steps: Amplification from reference gene primers served as the basis for estimated nucleated cell counts. Clones were sequenced by immunoSEQ multiplex PCR, and TCRdb holds only the in-frame ones, with some missing. D and trimming were read from the DNA, whereas the V and J calls and clone size are those reported in that table. The table has about 130,000 clones, around 80% seen once. This rearrangement joins TRBV11-3 to TRBJ1-1; D is undetermined. Material: peripheral blood. The TCR was taken from a woman in her sixties with acute or convalescent COVID-19. The CDR3 DNA follows: TGTGCCAGCAGCTTATTCGGCAGGTTGAACACTGAAGCTTTCTTT. Its translation is CASSLFGRLNTEAFF.